A selection of T cell receptor beta chains follows, all from one sample in a study of T cells after yellow fever vaccination. Each CDR3 protein is one row after TCRdb ran MiXCR on the 5' RACE reads. Of 60,000 to 75,000 distinct CDR3 sequences listed, about 6.5% are singletons. The starting material was CD8+ T cells sorted from PBMCs, obtained roughly 46 days after the first yellow fever vaccination. The origin of the receptors is a man in his late teens or twenties who received the YFV17D yellow fever vaccine. CDR3s include the opening cysteine and the closing phenylalanine or tryptophan. D genes are given only for firm matches. A row's size may be missing; if present it is once, few, many or a size class.

CDR3nt: TGCAGCGTTGATACGCTAGCGGGAGTCTATAAACTAGGCACAGATACGCAGTATTTT
CDR3aa: CSVDTLAGVYKLGTDTQYF
d_gene: TRBD2
j_gene: TRBJ2-3
abundance: many
v_gene: TRBV29-1

CDR3nt: TGCGCCAGCAGCTTCCTCAACGGACTAGCAGGGACAAGTGAGCAGTTCTTC
CDR3aa: CASSFLNGLAGTSEQFF
d_gene: TRBD2
j_gene: TRBJ2-1
abundance: many
v_gene: TRBV5-1

CDR3nt: TGTGCCAGCAGCCAACACGAAAATATAGGGGCAGATACGCAGTATTTT
CDR3aa: CASSQHENIGADTQYF
d_gene: .
j_gene: TRBJ2-3
abundance: .
v_gene: TRBV7-2

CDR3nt: TGTGCCAGCAGCTCGGGACTAGCTCTGAATGAGCAGTTCTTC
CDR3aa: CASSSGLALNEQFF
d_gene: TRBD2
j_gene: TRBJ2-1
abundance: many
v_gene: TRBV5-6

CDR3nt: TGTGCCAGCAGCCAAGCTGGGTTAGGCCCAGAGACCCAGTACTTC
CDR3aa: CASSQAGLGPETQYF
d_gene: .
j_gene: TRBJ2-5
abundance: many
v_gene: TRBV3-1

CDR3nt: TGCAGCGTTGTTAAGGAGAACCAAGAGACCCAGTACTTC
CDR3aa: CSVVKENQETQYF
d_gene: .
j_gene: TRBJ2-5
abundance: many
v_gene: TRBV29-1

CDR3nt: TGTGCCAGCAGCTTAGCATTTCCGGGGGCTGGCGGGGAGCTGTTTTTT
CDR3aa: CASSLAFPGAGGELFF
d_gene: .
j_gene: TRBJ2-2
abundance: few
v_gene: TRBV7-2

CDR3nt: TGTGCCAGCATGGGGACTGGTAGCACAGATACGCAGTATTTT
CDR3aa: CASMGTGSTDTQYF
d_gene: .
j_gene: TRBJ2-3
abundance: many
v_gene: TRBV27

CDR3nt: TGTGCCAGCAGCCCCGGACAGAAGAACTACAATGAGCAGTTCTTC
CDR3aa: CASSPGQKNYNEQFF
d_gene: .
j_gene: TRBJ2-1
abundance: many
v_gene: TRBV12-3/TRBV12-4

CDR3nt: TGTGCCAGCAGCCCGACGACCGGGAATGGCTACACCTTC
CDR3aa: CASSPTTGNGYTF
d_gene: .
j_gene: TRBJ1-2
abundance: few
v_gene: TRBV7-9

CDR3nt: TGTGCCAGCAGCAACCAGGGGGCCGTCGAGACCCAGTACTTC
CDR3aa: CASSNQGAVETQYF
d_gene: TRBD1
j_gene: TRBJ2-5
abundance: many
v_gene: TRBV5-4

CDR3nt: TGTGCCAGCAGCTTGGGACGCCGGGCTAACTATGGCTACACCTTC
CDR3aa: CASSLGRRANYGYTF
d_gene: .
j_gene: TRBJ1-2
abundance: many
v_gene: TRBV5-5

CDR3nt: TGTGCCAGCAGCTTAATCCCCGGGGAGCTGTTTTTT
CDR3aa: CASSLIPGELFF
d_gene: .
j_gene: TRBJ2-2
abundance: many
v_gene: TRBV7-3

CDR3nt: TGTGCCAGCAGATTGACAGTGAACACTGAAGCTTTCTTT
CDR3aa: CASRLTVNTEAFF
d_gene: .
j_gene: TRBJ1-1
abundance: many
v_gene: TRBV27

CDR3nt: TGCGCCAGCAGTCAGACAGGGCCCCACGAGCAGTACTTC
CDR3aa: CASSQTGPHEQYF
d_gene: TRBD1
j_gene: TRBJ2-7
abundance: many
v_gene: TRBV5-1

CDR3nt: TGTGCCAGCAGCGAGCGCCGGGACAGGGACTATGGCTACACCTTC
CDR3aa: CASSERRDRDYGYTF
d_gene: TRBD1
j_gene: TRBJ1-2
abundance: few
v_gene: TRBV7-9